Included here is one TCR beta chain sequence, with context. This entry belongs to a study of blood T cell repertoires in COVID-19. Study in general: Specimens from acute and convalescent COVID-19 originated in the United States, Italy and Spain.

The V segment lost 4 bases and the J segment 5 bases; nucleotides outside the gene matches: 5. The germline gives CDR1 SGHRS, CDR2 YFSETQ. The CDR3 is 13 residues long. Assay used: immunoSEQ multiplex PCR; TCRdb lists only in-frame clones, some missing. Of some 150,000 clones in the sample, roughly 80% were seen once. Sequenced sample: peripheral blood. The rearrangement joins TRBV5-1 to TRBJ1-2; 7 bases are shared with TRBD1. The clonotype originates from a human donor with acute or convalescent COVID-19. The donor label of this sample is uncertain. In nucleotides, the CDR3 is TGCGCCAGCAGCCTGGACAGGCTATATGGCTACACCTTC. It yields the protein CASSLDRLYGYTF.